The 8 T cell receptor beta chains in this list originate from one sample, sequenced in a study of blood T cell repertoires in COVID-19. Assay used: immunoSEQ multiplex PCR; TCRdb lists only in-frame clones, some missing. The sample has about 200,000 clones, just under 85% seen once. The sample taken for sequencing was peripheral blood. The receptors shown here come from a man between 60 and 75 years old with COVID-19, enrolled during active disease.

J is TRBJ1-3 and V is TRBV7-9; no clear D. V lost 0 bases to trimming and J lost 10 bases, with 16 bases between them. The germline gives CDR1 SEHNR, CDR2 FQNEAQ (reference sequence). CDR3 length equals 15 residues. CDR3 amino acids: CASSLAGGGLETIYF. DNA for the CDR3: TGTGCCAGCAGCTTAGCTGGCGGCGGGCTGGAGACCATATATTTT.

The chain has TRBV7-3 and TRBJ2-7, with 11 bases identical to TRBD1. This CDR3 is built from 15 residues. Germline loops: CDR1 SGHTA, CDR2 FQGTGA. V dropped 2 bases and J dropped 7; count of bases not matched to a gene: 7. The CDR3 is CASSLSPGTGGEQYF. DNA for the CDR3: TGTGCCAGCAGCTTATCTCCCGGGACAGGGGGAGAGCAGTACTTC.

The genes are TRBV5-4 and TRBJ2-7, with 7 bases matching TRBD1. This CDR3 is 14 amino acids long. Germline V CDR1 and CDR2: SGHNT, YYREEE (reference sequence). The ends lost 4 bases at V and 2 bases at J; junction bases unmatched: 6. The CDR3 coding sequence is TGTGCCAGCAGCCCCGGGACAGAACCCTACGAGCAGTACTTC. Translated, it gives CASSPGTEPYEQYF.

The genes are TRBV30 and TRBJ1-4; 9 bases map to TRBD1. This CDR3 is 13 amino acids long. V dropped 5 bases and J dropped 6; count of bases not matched to a gene: 4. Germline CDR1 reads GTSNPN; CDR2 reads SVGIG (reference sequence). Written as DNA, the CDR3 is TGTGCCTGGGGACAGGGGTGGGATGAAAAACTGTTTTTT. This gives the protein CAWGQGWDEKLFF.

The chain has TRBV6-4 and TRBJ2-2, with D possibly matching TRBD1 (6 bases). This CDR3 spans 15 amino acids. The V end was cut by 5 bases, the J end by 7 bases, with 17 bases between. The germline gives CDR1 MRHNA, CDR2 SNTAGT. Written as DNA, the CDR3 is TGTGCCAGCAGTCCCACAGGGATAAGCGGCGGGGAGCTGTTTTTT. Amino acids: CASSPTGISGGELFF.

The rearrangement joins TRBV6-5 to TRBJ2-7, with 8 bases lining up with TRBD2. Germline loops: CDR1 MNHEY, CDR2 SVGAGI. With V trimmed by 0 bases and J by 3 bases, 4 bases remained unmatched. The CDR3 sequence is 15 residues long. Here the CDR3 reads CASSYSSGGNYEQYF. The CDR3 DNA sequence: TGTGCCAGCAGTTACTCAAGCGGGGGTAACTACGAGCAGTACTTC.

J is TRBJ1-2 and V is TRBV29-1; TRBD1 is a possible D gene (5 bases). This CDR3 has 13 amino acids. In germline, CDR1 is SQVTM, CDR2 ANQGSEA. Trimming left V 5 bases short and J 8 bases short, with 18 bases between. The CDR3 loop is CSVRKEGIRGYTF. The CDR3 DNA follows: TGCAGCGTTAGGAAGGAGGGGATCAGGGGCTACACCTTC.

This chain links TRBV28 with TRBJ2-7; 7 bases line up with TRBD2. This CDR3 contains 12 residues. Germline V gives CDR1 MDHEN, CDR2 SYDVKM. J lost 3 bases, V lost 4 bases, and 0 bases had no gene match. The DNA for the CDR3 is TGTGCCAGCAGTTCGGGAGGCTACGAGCAGTACTTC. Protein: CASSSGGYEQYF.